A selection of T cell receptor beta chains follows, all from one sample in a study of metastatic and nonmetastatic thyroid tumors. TCRdb reanalyzed the PCR reads via MiXCR. The sample lists about 16,000 clones; 20% to 30% were seen once. The specimen was blood. Receptors originate from a male donor with papillary thyroid cancer or a benign thyroid nodule (not recorded which). Some clones in this sample may be carry-over from other donors' samples. Each CDR3 is given with its conserved first and last residue. A D gene is named only where the DNA matches it firmly. Clone size is given for some rows only: seen once, a few or many times, or a class if the clone is expanded.

TRBJ2-1 15 few . TRBV6-1 CASSVSLWAYNDQFF TGTGCCAGCAGTGTCTCCCTCTGGGCGTACAATGATCAGTTCTTC
TRBJ2-6 14 medium-sized . TRBV5-1 CASTGSAGANVLTF TGCGCCAGCACAGGGAGCGCTGGGGCCAACGTCCTGACTTTC
TRBJ2-3 15 medium-sized TRBD2 TRBV6-1 CASSETSGGADTQYF TGTGCCAGCAGTGAAACTAGCGGGGGGGCAGATACGCAGTATTTT
TRBJ2-1 14 medium-sized TRBD2 TRBV20-1 CSAASGTSYNEQFF TGCAGTGCAGCTAGCGGGACGTCCTACAATGAGCAGTTCTTC
TRBJ2-7 14 many . TRBV6-1 CASRGGTGAAEQHF TGTGCCAGCAGGGGGGGGACAGGAGCTGCCGAGCAGCACTTC
TRBJ1-1 14 many . TRBV5-5 CASSFALGNTEAFF TGTGCCAGCAGCTTCGCTCTAGGGAACACTGAAGCTTTCTTT
TRBJ1-2 15 many . TRBV18 CASSPGEHSNYGYTF TGTGCCAGCTCACCAGGGGAGCATTCAAACTATGGCTACACCTTC
TRBJ2-7 17 medium-sized . TRBV19 CASSLRGLRGQNYEQYF TGTGCCAGTAGTCTCAGGGGGTTGCGGGGACAAAACTACGAGCAGTACTTC
TRBJ2-3 15 many TRBD2 TRBV6-4 CASSDSGGATDTQYF TGTGCCAGCAGTGATAGCGGGGGGGCCACAGATACGCAGTATTTT
TRBJ1-2 14 . . TRBV4-2 CASSQDDVNYGSTF TGTGCCAGCAGCCAAGATGACGTTAACTATGGCTCCACCTTC
TRBJ1-6 11 many . TRBV3-1 CASSRGGPLHF TGTGCCAGCAGCCGCGGTGGGCCCCTCCACTTT
TRBJ2-7 11 . . TRBV14 CATRDAGEQYF TGTGCCACCCGTGATGCCGGCGAGCAGTACTTC